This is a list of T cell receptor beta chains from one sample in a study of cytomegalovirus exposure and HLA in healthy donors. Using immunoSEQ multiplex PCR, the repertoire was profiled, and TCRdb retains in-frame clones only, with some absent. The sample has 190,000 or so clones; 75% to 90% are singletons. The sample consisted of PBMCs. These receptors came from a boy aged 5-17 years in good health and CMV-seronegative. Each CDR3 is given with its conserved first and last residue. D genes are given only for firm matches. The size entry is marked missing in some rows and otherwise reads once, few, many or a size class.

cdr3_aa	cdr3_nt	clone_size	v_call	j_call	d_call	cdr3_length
CTSLSGQPEETQYF	TGCACCAGTCTTAGTGGGCAGCCAGAGGAGACCCAGTACTTC	.	TRBV1	TRBJ2-5	.	14
CASSLVWTGENTEAFF	TGTGCCAGCAGCTTAGTCTGGACAGGAGAGAACACTGAAGCTTTCTTT	.	TRBV7-9	TRBJ1-1	TRBD1	16
CASSEALRRKDTEAFF	TGTGCCAGCAGTGAAGCGCTTCGGAGAAAGGACACTGAAGCTTTCTTT	few	TRBV2	TRBJ1-1	.	16
CASSGTGQQPQHF	TGTGCCAGCAGTGGAACAGGTCAACAGCCCCAGCATTTT	.	TRBV2	TRBJ1-5	.	13
CASSLIGGEGWETQYF	TGTGCCAGCAGCTTAATCGGGGGGGAGGGTTGGGAGACCCAGTACTTC	.	TRBV7-8	TRBJ2-5	TRBD2	16
CASIGGSGELFF	TGTGCCAGCATAGGCGGGAGCGGGGAGCTGTTTTTT	.	TRBV6-6	TRBJ2-2	TRBD2	12
CASRDPRFPLSTEAFF	TGTGCCAGCAGAGACCCGAGGTTTCCCTTATCCACTGAAGCTTTCTTT	.	TRBV2	TRBJ1-1	.	16
CASGPEGGGYTF	TGTGCTAGTGGTCCGGAGGGTGGTGGCTACACCTTC	.	TRBV12-5	TRBJ1-2	.	12
CASRQGAGELFF	TGCGCCAGCCGACAGGGGGCCGGGGAGCTGTTTTTT	.	TRBV5-1	TRBJ2-2	TRBD1	12
CASIDMRTYSGNTIYF	TGTGCCAGTATTGACATGAGGACTTACTCTGGAAACACCATATATTTT	.	TRBV19	TRBJ1-3	.	16
CASSFLGESRNEQFF	TGTGCCAGCAGCTTTCTCGGGGAAAGTAGGAATGAGCAGTTCTTC	.	TRBV5-7	TRBJ2-1	.	15
CASSLGYGDSEAFF	TGCGCCAGCAGCTTGGGGTACGGGGACTCTGAAGCTTTCTTT	.	TRBV5-1	TRBJ1-1	.	14
CASTQGGRETQYF	TGTGCCAGCACACAGGGTGGTCGAGAGACCCAGTACTTC	.	TRBV25-1	TRBJ2-5	.	13
CAWSVHRTNEQFF	TGTGCCTGGAGTGTACACAGGACAAATGAGCAGTTCTTC	few	TRBV30	TRBJ2-1	.	13
CASSPGHRISYTF	TGTGCCAGCAGCCCGGGACATCGAATTAGCTACACCTTC	.	TRBV7-2	TRBJ1-2	.	13
CASSEWGTGTTGELFF	TGTGCCAGCAGTGAATGGGGGACAGGCACCACCGGGGAGCTGTTTTTT	.	TRBV25-1	TRBJ2-2	TRBD1	16
CASSQTGLEQFF	TGTGCCAGCTCGCAAACAGGGCTTGAGCAGTTCTTC	once	TRBV18	TRBJ2-1	.	12
CASSSPLAGYDNEQFF	TGTGCCAGCAGTTCCCCACTAGCGGGATATGACAATGAGCAGTTCTTC	.	TRBV6-5	TRBJ2-1	TRBD2	16
CASSPGTGGAGYEQYF	TGTGCCAGCAGTCCCGGGACAGGGGGCGCAGGCTACGAGCAGTACTTC	.	TRBV13	TRBJ2-7	TRBD1	16
CASSLQGAQLLRANVLTF	TGTGCCAGCAGCCTGCAGGGGGCCCAGCTACTGCGGGCCAACGTCCTGACTTTC	.	TRBV14	TRBJ2-6	TRBD1	18
CASSLWTGGGYEQYF	TGTGCCAGCAGCCTTTGGACAGGGGGCGGCTACGAGCAGTACTTC	.	TRBV14	TRBJ2-7	TRBD1	15
CASSVGHMLNQPQHF	TGTGCCAGCAGTGTAGGACATATGCTCAATCAGCCCCAGCATTTT	.	TRBV6-1	TRBJ1-5	.	15
CASSFRTSGGDTQYF	TGTGCCAGCAGCTTTAGGACTAGCGGGGGGGATACGCAGTATTTT	.	TRBV5-6	TRBJ2-3	TRBD2	15
CAWSSIPAGGTEAFF	TGTGCCTGGAGTTCCATACCGGCAGGGGGCACTGAAGCTTTCTTT	.	TRBV30	TRBJ1-1	TRBD1	15
CASSRRQGPDTQYF	TGTGCCAGCAGCCGACGACAGGGTCCAGATACGCAGTATTTT	.	TRBV11-1	TRBJ2-3	TRBD1	14
CASSLFRLAGNIYEQYF	TGCGCCAGCAGCCTATTCCGACTAGCGGGTAATATCTACGAGCAGTACTTC	.	TRBV4-3	TRBJ2-7	TRBD2	17
CASSPRQGASYGYAF	TGCGCCAGCAGCCCCCGACAGGGGGCCTCCTATGGCTACGCCTTC	.	TRBV5-1	TRBJ1-2	TRBD1	15